The TCR beta chain under discussion was sequenced for a study of blood T cell repertoires in COVID-19. CDR3 length: 13 residues. Germline V gene data show CDR1 as LNHDA and CDR2 as SQIVND (reference sequence). V gave up 5 bases and J gave up 0 bases, with 7 bases separating them. Libraries were prepared by immunoSEQ multiplex PCR; TCRdb keeps only in-frame clonotypes and omits some of them. The sample has 310,000 or so clones, over 75% seen once. This TCR was sampled from a woman in her forties or fifties with active or convalescent COVID-19. Sequencing used peripheral blood. This chain uses TRBV19 with TRBJ1-1; D not certain. This CDR3 reads CASSSSLNTEAFF. The CDR3 DNA is TGTGCCAGTAGTTCGAGCCTGAACACTGAAGCTTTCTTT. Filled out from reference TRBV19 and TRBJ1-1, the complete variable domain reads DGGITQSPKYLFRKEGQNVTLSCEQNLNHDAMYWYRQDPGQGLRLIYYSQIVNDFQKGDIAEGYSVSREKKESFPLTVTSAQKNPTAFYLCASSSSLNTEAFFGQGTRLTVV.